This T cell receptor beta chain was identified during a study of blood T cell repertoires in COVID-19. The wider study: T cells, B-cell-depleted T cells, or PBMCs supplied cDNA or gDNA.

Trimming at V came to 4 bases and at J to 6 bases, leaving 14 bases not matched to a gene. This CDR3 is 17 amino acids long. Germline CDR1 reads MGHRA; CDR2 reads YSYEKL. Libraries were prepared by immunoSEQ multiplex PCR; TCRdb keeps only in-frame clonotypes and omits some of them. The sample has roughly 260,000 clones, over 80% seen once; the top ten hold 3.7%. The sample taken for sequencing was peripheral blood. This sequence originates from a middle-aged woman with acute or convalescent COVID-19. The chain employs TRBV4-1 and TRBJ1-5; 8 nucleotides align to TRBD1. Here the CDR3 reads CASSLILIGQGAQPQHF. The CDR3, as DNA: TGCGCCAGCAGCCTAATTCTGATTGGGCAGGGGGCTCAGCCCCAGCATTTT.